Presented here are 20 T cell receptor beta chains from one specimen sequenced in a study of CD8 T cells in acute hepatitis C reinfection. The sample's time point: naive CD8 control sorted from an acute-time-point sample. Profiled with immunoSEQ multiplex PCR; TCRdb holds only in-frame clones, not every one. This repertoire shows approximately 41,000 clones, just under 90% found once; its top ten account for more than 0.4%. The specimen sequenced was naive CD8+ T cells from PBMCs. The receptor set was obtained from a man aged 25 to 40 with chronic hepatitis C.

Concerning this clone: Other DNA sequences from this sample encode an identical CDR3 as well. The chain links TRBV11-2 to TRBJ1-1; D unresolved. The germline V gene encodes CDR1 SGHAT and CDR2 FQNNGV. The ends were cut back, 2 bases at V and 7 bases at J, with 8 bases in the middle. CDR3 length equals 12 residues. The CDR3 DNA reads TGTGCCAGCAGCTTAAGTGCCAGTGAAGCTTTCTTT. Translated: CASSLSASEAFF.

The V call is TRBV11-2, the J call TRBJ2-3; 7 bases agree with TRBD2. J gave up 0 bases and V 1 base, and 7 bases lay outside the gene matches. This CDR3 is built from 17 residues. Germline V gene data show CDR1 as SGHAT and CDR2 as FQNNGV. The chain's CDR3 is CASSLVASGTSTDTQYF. CDR3 coding DNA: TGTGCCAGCAGCTTAGTGGCTAGCGGAACAAGCACAGATACGCAGTATTTT.

The chain recombines TRBV7-8 with TRBJ1-2; tentative D call: TRBD1 (6 bases). Germline-derived CDR1 and CDR2 are SGHVS and FQNEAQ. V was cut by 1 base and J by 3 bases, with 18 bases left in between. The CDR3 runs to 17 residues. DNA of the CDR3: TGTGCCAGCAGCTTAGTGGGAGTACAGGGAAGTGACTATGGCTACACCTTC. This encodes CASSLVGVQGSDYGYTF.

The chain recombines TRBV10-2 with TRBJ2-1, with 7 bases matching TRBD1. The CDR3 is made up of 14 amino acids. Germline trimming cut 4 bases from V and 3 bases from J; bases unmatched to any gene: 3. Germline values: CDR1 WSHSY, CDR2 SAAADI. The CDR3 spells CASSGQGDYNEQFF. DNA of the CDR3: TGCGCCAGCAGTGGGCAGGGGGACTACAATGAGCAGTTCTTC.

This chain uses TRBV7-9 with TRBJ1-4; TRBD1 aligns across 10 bases. The CDR3 length is 16 residues. CDR1 and CDR2 from the germline V gene are SEHNR and FQNEAQ (reference sequence). The V and J ends lost 5 bases and 0 bases, in that order; junction bases with no gene match: 3. Written as DNA, the CDR3 is TGTGCCAGCAGCAGGGACAGGGGAGCAACTAATGAAAAACTGTTTTTT. This sequence encodes CASSRDRGATNEKLFF.

This chain connects TRBV19 to TRBJ1-2; D gene unclear. The CDR3 sequence is 10 residues long. Germline V CDR1 and CDR2: LNHDA, SQIVND (reference sequence). V gave up 10 bases and J gave up 4 bases, with 7 bases separating them. The chain's CDR3 is CATEGYGYTF. The CDR3 region has the DNA TGTGCCACGGAGGGCTATGGCTACACCTTC.

J is TRBJ2-7 and V is TRBV30; D tentatively reads TRBD1 or TRBD2 (5 bases each). This CDR3 contains 13 residues. The germline CDR1 and CDR2 sequences are GTSNPN and SVGIG (reference sequence). V shed 3 bases and J shed 5 bases, with 14 bases lying between them. In DNA form, the CDR3 reads TGTGCCTGGAGCTCAGGGAGTGGCGACGAGCAGTACTTC. This sequence encodes CAWSSGSGDEQYF.

The V call is TRBV27, the J call TRBJ2-7, with D perhaps TRBD1 or TRBD2 (6 bases each). Looked up from germline, CDR1 is MNHEY and CDR2 is SMNVEV (reference sequence). Trimming took off 3 bases at V and 6 bases at J, with 15 bases between the two ends. The CDR3 is made up of 14 amino acids. The CDR3 reads CASSLELAQGEQYF. The DNA of the CDR3 is TGTGCCAGCAGTTTGGAACTAGCACAGGGCGAGCAGTACTTC.

This clone was counted only a few times. This chain joins TRBV4-1 and TRBJ1-3, with D hard to call. CDR3 length equals 11 residues. The V gene lost 5 bases and the J gene lost 4 bases, with 3 bases spanning the gap. The germline CDR1 and CDR2 sequences are MGHRA and YSYEKL. The CDR3 sequence: CASSWGNTIYF. As DNA, the CDR3 is TGCGCCAGCAGCTGGGGAAACACCATATATTTT.

A single count supports this clone. V is TRBV30 and J is TRBJ1-2; D possibly corresponds to TRBD1 (5 bases). V was shortened by 0 bases and J by 4 bases, with 21 bases between the two germline ends. This CDR3 has 17 residues. Looked up from germline, CDR1 is GTSNPN and CDR2 is SVGIG (reference sequence). CDR3 in DNA: TGTGCCTGGAGTGTGAGTACAGGAATGAAGCTTAGCTATGGCTACACCTTC. This codes for CAWSVSTGMKLSYGYTF.

This clone has just a few counts. The chain links TRBV10-1 to TRBJ2-1; D gene unclear. The germline V gene has CDR1 WNHNN and CDR2 SYGVQD (reference sequence). CDR3 length equals 12 residues. V was clipped by 5 bases and J by 6 bases, with 8 bases between them. CDR3 in DNA: TGCGCCAGCAGTTTGGGATTCAATGAGCAGTTCTTC. Amino acids: CASSLGFNEQFF.

The V gene is TRBV2, the J gene TRBJ1-2; the D gene is possibly TRBD1 (5 bases). V shed 4 bases and J shed 8 bases, with 11 bases lying between them. The CDR3 is made up of 12 amino acids. Germline lookup yields CDR1 SNHLY and CDR2 FYNNEI. The CDR3 here is CASSGKRGGYTF. For the CDR3, the DNA is TGTGCCAGCAGTGGAAAGAGGGGAGGCTACACCTTC.

The chain employs TRBV7-9 and TRBJ1-2, with D hard to call. Germline V gene lookup returns CDR1 SEHNR and CDR2 FQNEAQ (reference sequence). V lost 1 base to trimming and J lost 3 bases, with 0 bases between them. The CDR3 length is 11 residues. CDR3 in DNA: TGTGCCAGCAGCTTAGACTATGGCTACACCTTC. Translating gives CASSLDYGYTF.

This clone was seen once. V is TRBV9 and J is TRBJ2-1; no definite D call. The ends were cut back, 4 bases at V and 4 bases at J, with 9 bases in the middle. The CDR3 loop spans 13 amino acids. Germline loops: CDR1 SGDLS, CDR2 YYNGEE. CDR3 DNA: TGTGCCAGCAGCTTAACTACATACAATGAGCAGTTCTTC. Translation: CASSLTTYNEQFF.

This rearrangement joins TRBV29-1 to TRBJ1-1, with D perhaps matching TRBD1 (5 bases). Germline lookup yields CDR1 SQVTM and CDR2 ANQGSEA. Trimming shortened V by 5 bases and J by 0 bases, and 10 bases separated the two germline ends. The CDR3 spans 13 residues. CDR3 amino acids: CSVTGKMNTEAFF. CDR3 coding DNA: TGCAGCGTTACAGGAAAAATGAACACTGAAGCTTTCTTT.

The CDR3 region has the DNA TGTGCCAGCAGTCCCCGACGGGACTACGAGCAGTACTTC. This encodes CASSPRRDYEQYF. The chain couples TRBV28 to TRBJ2-7, with TRBD2 as a possible D gene (5 bases). V gave up 5 bases and J gave up 3 bases, with 11 bases separating them. The CDR3 contains 13 residues. In germline, CDR1 is MDHEN, CDR2 SYDVKM.

The count of this clone is one. J is TRBJ2-1 and V is TRBV19, with 7 bases that match TRBD1. In germline, CDR1 is LNHDA, CDR2 SQIVND (reference sequence). With V trimmed by 6 bases and J by 5 bases, 1 base remained unmatched. The CDR3 consists of 12 residues. CDR3 nucleotide sequence: TGTGCCAGTAGGACAGGGAACAATGAGCAGTTCTTC. It is translated as CASRTGNNEQFF.

CDR3 sequence: CASSVGRGTNEKLFF. The CDR3 DNA reads TGTGCCAGCAGCGTAGGACGGGGCACTAATGAAAAACTGTTTTTT. The chain carries TRBV9 and TRBJ1-4; perhaps TRBD1 as D (5 bases). The CDR3 totals 15 residues. The germline V gene has CDR1 SGDLS and CDR2 YYNGEE. Trimming removed 0 bases at V and 2 bases at J, with 8 bases between.

J is TRBJ1-2 and V is TRBV5-4; 10 bases match TRBD1. The CDR3 has 14 amino acids. Trimming removed 5 bases from V and 4 bases from J; junction bases left unmatched: 5. Germline loops: CDR1 SGHNT, CDR2 YYREEE (reference sequence). As DNA, the CDR3 is TGTGCCAGCAGACCTGGGACAGGGGTCTATGGCTACACCTTC. This encodes CASRPGTGVYGYTF.

V is TRBV7-8 and J is TRBJ2-7; tentatively, D is TRBD2 (6 bases). The CDR3 extends over 14 amino acids. Germline CDR1 is SGHVS and CDR2 is FQNEAQ. V was cut by 0 bases and J by 2 bases, with 8 bases left in between. This chain's CDR3 is CASSLAGEAYEQYF. The CDR3 DNA reads as TGTGCCAGCAGCTTAGCCGGGGAGGCCTACGAGCAGTACTTC.